This T cell receptor (beta chain) originates from a study of blood T cell repertoires in COVID-19. From germline, CDR1 is SEHNR and CDR2 FQNEAQ (reference sequence). This CDR3 is built from 14 residues. J lost 3 bases, V lost 5 bases, and 7 bases had no gene match. Using immunoSEQ multiplex PCR, the repertoire was profiled, and TCRdb retains in-frame clones only, with some absent. The sample includes under 200,000 clones, about 88% of them seen just once. This clone was picked up a small number of times. The specimen was peripheral blood. The sequence was obtained from a man between 60 and 75 years old with COVID-19, enrolled during active disease. This chain connects TRBV7-9 to TRBJ2-7; 7 positions match TRBD1. The CDR3 nucleotides read TGTGCCAGCAGCCCACGGACAGGCCACTACGAGCAGTACTTC. Translation gives CASSPRTGHYEQYF.